The TCR beta chain described here comes from a study of T cell responses to AZD1222 COVID-19 vaccine. General study points: When two AZD1222 doses had been given, Spike-specific TCR breadth and depth rose. Of the AZD1222 recipients, only 5 to 7 were seropositive at baseline. Possibly, clonal diversity was underestimated; donors were largely white British and included more females.

Only in-frame clones appear in the TCRdb table, and some are missing; sequencing was by immunoSEQ multiplex PCR. The sample lists tens of thousands of clones; 75% to 95% were seen once. The CDR3 covers 15 residues. Per the germline V gene, CDR1 is MNHEY and CDR2 is SVGAGI. V shed 10 bases and J shed 8 bases, with 24 bases lying between them. Regarding this clone: The antigen is not known.

The V gene is TRBV6-5, the J gene TRBJ2-1; D gene uncertain. The material was peripheral blood, obtained 28 days after the second AZD1222 dose. This sequence originates from an adult who received the AZD1222 COVID-19 vaccine. The CDR3 DNA reads as TGTGCCACCGTTAGGAGCATTCTAGGTGGGGATGAGCAGTTCTTC. As protein: CATVRSILGGDEQFF.